This is a list of T cell receptor beta chains from one sample in a study of control samples from healthy donors and cancer patients. Generated by immunoSEQ multiplex PCR, the TCRdb table keeps only in-frame clones and is missing some. The table lists over 150,000 clones, roughly 92% of them singletons. The specimen sequenced was blood. These receptors were collected from a man younger than 40 in good health. CDR3s include the opening cysteine and the closing phenylalanine or tryptophan. The D gene is left open where the match is weak. Rows may omit the clone size; those that give it use once, few, many or a size class.

d_call clone_size j_call v_call cdr3_aa cdr3_nt
- - TRBJ2-3 TRBV6-4 CASSDTGLEGPDTQYF TGTGCCAGCAGTGACACTGGCCTAGAGGGCCCAGATACGCAGTATTTT
TRBD2 - TRBJ2-1 TRBV12-3/TRBV12-4 CASRTSGGEQFF TGTGCCAGCAGGACTAGCGGGGGCGAGCAGTTCTTC
- few TRBJ1-6 TRBV9 CASSVGQDNSPLHF TGTGCCAGCAGCGTAGGACAGGATAATTCACCCCTCCACTTT
TRBD2 - TRBJ2-3 TRBV10-3 CAISLTSGGTDTQYF TGTGCCATCAGTCTTACTAGCGGGGGCACAGATACGCAGTATTTT
- - TRBJ1-1 TRBV7-9 CASMLSVYTEAFF TGTGCCAGCATGTTGTCAGTTTATACTGAAGCTTTCTTT
- - TRBJ2-1 TRBV5-1 CASSLGPASSDNEQFF TGCGCCAGCAGCTTGGGGCCGGCTAGCTCGGACAATGAGCAGTTCTTC
- - TRBJ1-4 TRBV7-2 CASSPQYNEKLFF TGTGCCAGCAGCCCGCAGTACAATGAAAAACTGTTTTTT
- - TRBJ2-7 TRBV5-1 CASSLVGRGRGEQYF TGCGCCAGCAGCTTGGTAGGACGGGGCAGAGGCGAGCAGTACTTC
- - TRBJ1-1 TRBV30 CAWSQLIGRRTAEAFF TGTGCCTGGAGCCAGTTGATTGGCCGACGAACGGCTGAAGCTTTCTTT
TRBD2 - TRBJ2-5 TRBV27 CASSSGLAGGPETQYF TGTGCCAGCAGTTCTGGACTAGCGGGGGGGCCAGAGACCCAGTACTTC
- - TRBJ2-1 TRBV13 CASSIPGPGGGNEQFF TGTGCCAGCAGCATCCCCGGCCCCGGGGGAGGTAATGAGCAGTTCTTC
- - TRBJ2-1 TRBV9 CASSVAGASYNEQFF TGTGCCAGCAGCGTAGCGGGGGCCTCCTACAATGAGCAGTTCTTC
- once TRBJ2-7 TRBV30 CAWSNDYEQYF TGTGCCTGGAGTAATGACTACGAGCAGTACTTC
- - TRBJ1-2 TRBV19 CASSRGGNYGYTF TGTGCCAGTTCTCGGGGGGGGAACTATGGCTACACCTTC
- - TRBJ1-6 TRBV19 CASSAYRPSNSPLHF TGTGCCAGTAGTGCCTACAGGCCTTCTAATTCACCCCTCCACTTT
- - TRBJ1-4 TRBV7-9 CASSLDRRRILDEKLFF TGTGCCAGCAGCTTAGATCGGAGGAGGATATTGGATGAAAAACTGTTTTTT
- - TRBJ1-5 TRBV10-1 CASSESGSNQPQHF TGCGCCAGCAGTGAGTCGGGCAGCAATCAGCCCCAGCATTTT
- - TRBJ1-6 TRBV28 CASSPVIRPLHF TGTGCCAGCAGCCCCGTCATAAGGCCCCTCCACTTT
TRBD1 - TRBJ2-2 TRBV30 CAWSLTGAGELFF TGTGCCTGGAGCCTAACAGGGGCCGGGGAGCTGTTTTTT
- - TRBJ2-6 TRBV1 CTRNTPPDSGANVLTF TGCACCAGGAATACCCCCCCGGACTCTGGGGCCAACGTCCTGACTTTC
TRBD1 - TRBJ2-7 TRBV19 CASSTAVTGGEEQYF TGTGCCAGTAGTACCGCGGTGACAGGGGGCGAAGAGCAGTACTTC
TRBD1 - TRBJ1-2 TRBV7-8 CASSLGGQTSLGYTF TGTGCCAGCAGCTTAGGGGGACAGACTTCTCTTGGCTACACCTTC
- - TRBJ2-1 TRBV6-2/TRBV6-3 CASSYTGNEQFF TGTGCCAGCAGTTACACAGGAAATGAGCAGTTCTTC
- once TRBJ2-2 TRBV4-3 CASSAGRFTGELFF TGCGCCAGCAGCGCAGGCCGGTTCACCGGGGAGCTGTTTTTT
- - TRBJ1-1 TRBV5-4 CASSLNSKTDTEAFF TGTGCCAGCAGCTTGAACTCGAAAACGGACACTGAAGCTTTCTTT
- once TRBJ2-5 TRBV5-1 CASHGQGTETQYF TGCGCCAGCCATGGGCAGGGGACGGAGACCCAGTACTTC
- - TRBJ1-5 TRBV6-1 CASSEARDQPQHF TGTGCCAGCAGTGAAGCGCGAGATCAGCCCCAGCATTTT
- - TRBJ1-5 TRBV5-5 CASSLGGNSNQPQHF TGTGCCAGCAGCTTGGGGGGTAATAGCAATCAGCCCCAGCATTTT
- - TRBJ1-2 TRBV28 CASSTSNYGYTF TGTGCCAGCAGTACGTCCAACTATGGCTACACCTTC
TRBD2 - TRBJ2-7 TRBV28 CASSPRLAGVGEQYF TGTGCCAGCAGCCCCCGACTAGCGGGAGTGGGCGAGCAGTACTTC
- once TRBJ2-3 TRBV30 CAWSVSPLRTRSTDTQYF TGTGCCTGGAGTGTATCTCCCCTCCGGACCCGCAGCACAGATACGCAGTATTTT
- - TRBJ1-2 TRBV11-2 CASSLDFMVDGYTF TGTGCCAGCAGCTTAGATTTCATGGTTGACGGCTACACCTTC
- - TRBJ2-7 TRBV5-1 CASSSHTGSGEQYF TGCGCCAGCAGCTCTCACACCGGGAGTGGCGAGCAGTACTTC
TRBD1 - TRBJ2-7 TRBV7-2 CASSLFRGQGFRAYEQYF TGTGCCAGCAGCTTATTTAGGGGACAGGGGTTTAGGGCCTACGAGCAGTACTTC
- - TRBJ2-7 TRBV3-1/TRBV3-2 CASSQALRPYEQYF TGTGCCAGCAGCCAAGCTCTCCGCCCCTACGAGCAGTACTTC